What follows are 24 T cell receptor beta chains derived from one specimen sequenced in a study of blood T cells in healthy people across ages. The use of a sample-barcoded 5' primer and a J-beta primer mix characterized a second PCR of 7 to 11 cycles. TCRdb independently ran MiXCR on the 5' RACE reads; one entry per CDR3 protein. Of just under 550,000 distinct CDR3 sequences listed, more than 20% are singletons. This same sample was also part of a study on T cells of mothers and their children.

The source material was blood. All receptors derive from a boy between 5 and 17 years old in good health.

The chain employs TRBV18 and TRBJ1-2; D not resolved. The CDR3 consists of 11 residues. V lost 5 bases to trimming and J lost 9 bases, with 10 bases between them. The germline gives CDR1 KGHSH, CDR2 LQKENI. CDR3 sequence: CASSKDGRYTF. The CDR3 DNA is TGTGCCAGCTCAAAGGACGGTCGCTACACCTTC.

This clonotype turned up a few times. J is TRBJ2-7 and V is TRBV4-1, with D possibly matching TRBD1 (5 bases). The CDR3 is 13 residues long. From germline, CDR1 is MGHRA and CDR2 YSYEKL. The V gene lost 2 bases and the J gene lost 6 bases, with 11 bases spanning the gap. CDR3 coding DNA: TGCGCCAGCAGCCAAACAGGCCCCGGCGAGCAGTACTTC. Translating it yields CASSQTGPGEQYF.

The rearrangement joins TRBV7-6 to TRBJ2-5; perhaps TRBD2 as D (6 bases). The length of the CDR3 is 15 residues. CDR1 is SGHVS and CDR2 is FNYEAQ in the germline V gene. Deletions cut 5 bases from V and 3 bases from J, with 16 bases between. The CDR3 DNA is TGTGCCAGCAGCCCCCCGGGTTCGGGGGAAGAGACCCAGTACTTC. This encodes CASSPPGSGEETQYF.

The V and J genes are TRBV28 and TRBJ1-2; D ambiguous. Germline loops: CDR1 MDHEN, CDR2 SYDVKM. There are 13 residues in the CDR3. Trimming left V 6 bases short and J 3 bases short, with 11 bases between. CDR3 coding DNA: TGTGCCAGCAGCATCCGTGGGGACTATGGCTACACCTTC. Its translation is CASSIRGDYGYTF.

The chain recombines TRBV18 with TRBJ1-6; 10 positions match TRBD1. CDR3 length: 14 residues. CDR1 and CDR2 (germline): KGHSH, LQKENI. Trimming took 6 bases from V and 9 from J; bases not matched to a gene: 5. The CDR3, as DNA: TGTGCCAGCTCGGGCGGACAGGGGGGTTCACCCCTCCACTTT. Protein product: CASSGGQGGSPLHF.

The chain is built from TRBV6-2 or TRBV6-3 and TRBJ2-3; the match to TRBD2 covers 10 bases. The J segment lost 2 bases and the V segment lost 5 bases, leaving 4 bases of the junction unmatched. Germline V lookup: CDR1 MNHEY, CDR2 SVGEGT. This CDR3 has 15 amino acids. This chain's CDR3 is CASSLSGRNTDTQYF. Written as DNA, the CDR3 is TGTGCCAGCAGTCTTAGCGGGAGGAACACAGATACGCAGTATTTT.

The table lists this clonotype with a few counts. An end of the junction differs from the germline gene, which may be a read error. As DNA, the CDR3 is TGCAGCGTTGATTCGGGACAGGGTGGCTACGGGCAGTACTTC. Translation: CSVDSGQGGYGQYF. V usage is TRBV29-1 and J usage is TRBJ2-7; TRBD1 matches at 9 bases. Per germline, CDR1 SQVTM and CDR2 ANQGSEA. This CDR3 spans 14 amino acids.

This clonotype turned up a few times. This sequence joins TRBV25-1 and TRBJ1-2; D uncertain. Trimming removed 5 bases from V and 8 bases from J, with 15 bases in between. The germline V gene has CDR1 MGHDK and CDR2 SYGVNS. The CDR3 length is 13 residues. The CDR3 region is CASSPSGGYGYTF. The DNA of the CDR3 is TGTGCCAGCAGTCCCTCCGGCGGCTACGGCTACACCTTC.

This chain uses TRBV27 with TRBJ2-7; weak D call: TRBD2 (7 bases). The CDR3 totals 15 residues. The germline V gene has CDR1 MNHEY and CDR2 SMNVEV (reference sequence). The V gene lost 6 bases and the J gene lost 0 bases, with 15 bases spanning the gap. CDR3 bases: TGTGCCAGCAGCTATCTAGGGGGGGACTCCTACGAGCAGTACTTC. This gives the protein CASSYLGGDSYEQYF.

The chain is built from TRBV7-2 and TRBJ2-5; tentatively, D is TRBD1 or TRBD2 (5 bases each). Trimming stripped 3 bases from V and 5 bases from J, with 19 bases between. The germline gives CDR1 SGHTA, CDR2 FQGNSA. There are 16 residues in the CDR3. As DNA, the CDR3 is TGTGCCAGCAGCTTTTGGGCAGGGTGGAGGAGGGAGACCCAGTACTTC. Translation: CASSFWAGWRRETQYF.

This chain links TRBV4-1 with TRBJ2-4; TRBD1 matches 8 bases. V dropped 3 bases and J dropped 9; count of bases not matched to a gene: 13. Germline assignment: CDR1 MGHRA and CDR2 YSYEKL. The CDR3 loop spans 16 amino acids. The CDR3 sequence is CASSHKLEDRAGIQYF. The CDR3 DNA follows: TGCGCCAGCAGCCATAAACTGGAGGACAGGGCTGGCATTCAGTACTTC.

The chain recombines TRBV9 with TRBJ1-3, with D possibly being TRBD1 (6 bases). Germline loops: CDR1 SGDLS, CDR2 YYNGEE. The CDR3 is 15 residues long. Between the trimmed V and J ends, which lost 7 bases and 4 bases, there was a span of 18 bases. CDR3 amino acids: CASDRGGIVGNTIYF. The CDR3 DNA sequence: TGTGCCAGCGACAGAGGGGGTATAGTCGGAAACACCATATATTTT. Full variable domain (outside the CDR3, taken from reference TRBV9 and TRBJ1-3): DSGVTQTPKHLITATGQRVTLRCSPRSGDLSVYWYQQSLDQGLQFLIQYYNGEERAKGNILERFSAQQFPDLHSELNLSSLELGDSALYFCASDRGGIVGNTIYFGEGSWLTVV.

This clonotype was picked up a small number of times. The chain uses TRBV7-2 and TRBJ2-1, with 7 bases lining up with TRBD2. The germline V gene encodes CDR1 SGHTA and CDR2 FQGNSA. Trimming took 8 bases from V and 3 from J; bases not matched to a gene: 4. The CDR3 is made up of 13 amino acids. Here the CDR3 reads CASAGDFYNEQFF. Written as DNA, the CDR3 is TGTGCCAGCGCGGGAGATTTCTACAATGAGCAGTTCTTC.

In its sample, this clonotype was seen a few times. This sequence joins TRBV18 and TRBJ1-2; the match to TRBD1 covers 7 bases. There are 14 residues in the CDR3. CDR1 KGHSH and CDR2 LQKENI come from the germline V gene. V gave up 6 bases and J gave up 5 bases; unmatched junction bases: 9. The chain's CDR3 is CASSDGGTVYGYTF. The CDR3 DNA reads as TGTGCCAGCTCTGACGGGGGGACAGTTTATGGCTACACCTTC.

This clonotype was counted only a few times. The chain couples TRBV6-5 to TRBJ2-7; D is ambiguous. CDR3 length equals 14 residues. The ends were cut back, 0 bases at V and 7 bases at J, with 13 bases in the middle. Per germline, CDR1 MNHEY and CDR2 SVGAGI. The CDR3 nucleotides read TGTGCCAGCAGTTACTCGGGGAAAAGCGCGGAGCAGTACTTC. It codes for CASSYSGKSAEQYF.

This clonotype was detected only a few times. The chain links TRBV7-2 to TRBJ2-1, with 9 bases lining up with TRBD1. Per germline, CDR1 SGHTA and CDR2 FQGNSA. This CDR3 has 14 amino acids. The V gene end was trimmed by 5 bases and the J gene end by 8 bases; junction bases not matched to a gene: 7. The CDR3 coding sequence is TGTGCCAGCAGCCGCGACAGGGGGGTAGATGAGCAGTTCTTC. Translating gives CASSRDRGVDEQFF.

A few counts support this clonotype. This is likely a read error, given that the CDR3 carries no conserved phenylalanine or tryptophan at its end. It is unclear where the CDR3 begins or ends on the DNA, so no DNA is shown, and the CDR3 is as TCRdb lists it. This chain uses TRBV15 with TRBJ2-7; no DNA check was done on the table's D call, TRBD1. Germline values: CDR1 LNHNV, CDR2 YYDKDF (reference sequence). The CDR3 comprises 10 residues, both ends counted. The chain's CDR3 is CATSRDSLRG.

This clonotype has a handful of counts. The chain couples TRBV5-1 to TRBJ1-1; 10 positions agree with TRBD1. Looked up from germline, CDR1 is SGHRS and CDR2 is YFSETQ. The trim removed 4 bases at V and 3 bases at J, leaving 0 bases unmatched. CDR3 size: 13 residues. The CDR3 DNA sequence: TGCGCCAGCAGCGGACAGGGGGACACTGAAGCTTTCTTT. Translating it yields CASSGQGDTEAFF.

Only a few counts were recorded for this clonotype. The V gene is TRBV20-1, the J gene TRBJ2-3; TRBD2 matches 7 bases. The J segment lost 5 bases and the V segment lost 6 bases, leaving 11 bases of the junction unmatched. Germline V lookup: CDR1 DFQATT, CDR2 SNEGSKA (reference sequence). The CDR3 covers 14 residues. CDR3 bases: TGCAGTGCCCTAGGCGGCGGGGGAGGAGATACGCAGTATTTT. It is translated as CSALGGGGGDTQYF.

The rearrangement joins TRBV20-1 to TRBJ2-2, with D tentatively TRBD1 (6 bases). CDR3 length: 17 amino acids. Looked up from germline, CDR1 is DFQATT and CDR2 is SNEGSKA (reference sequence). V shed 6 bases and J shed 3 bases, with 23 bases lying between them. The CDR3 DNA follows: TGCAGTGCGCAAGACCTACTAGGCAGGGGAGACACCGGGGAGCTGTTTTTT. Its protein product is CSAQDLLGRGDTGELFF.

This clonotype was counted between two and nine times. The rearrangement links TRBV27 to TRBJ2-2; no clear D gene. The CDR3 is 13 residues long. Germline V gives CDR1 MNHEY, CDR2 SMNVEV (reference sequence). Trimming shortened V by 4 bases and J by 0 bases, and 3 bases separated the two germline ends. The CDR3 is CASSYANTGELFF. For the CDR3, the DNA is TGTGCCAGCAGTTACGCGAACACCGGGGAGCTGTTTTTT.

The CDR3 sequence: CATSVQWGVNTEAFF. The CDR3, as DNA: TGTGCCACCAGCGTGCAATGGGGGGTGAACACTGAAGCTTTCTTT. This chain connects TRBV15 to TRBJ1-1, with TRBD1 as a possible D gene (5 bases). CDR1 and CDR2 from the germline V gene are LNHNV and YYDKDF (reference sequence). Trimming left V 5 bases short and J 0 bases short, with 13 bases between. CDR3 size: 15 residues.

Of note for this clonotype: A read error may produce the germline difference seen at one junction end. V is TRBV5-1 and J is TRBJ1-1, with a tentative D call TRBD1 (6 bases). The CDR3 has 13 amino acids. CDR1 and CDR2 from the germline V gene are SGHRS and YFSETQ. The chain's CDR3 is CVSSPDRGGPAFF. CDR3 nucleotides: TGCGTCAGCAGCCCTGACCGGGGGGGGCCTGCTTTCTTT. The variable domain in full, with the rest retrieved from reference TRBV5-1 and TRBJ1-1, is KAGVTQTPRYLIKTRGQQVTLSCSPISGHRSVSWYQQTPGQGLQFLFEYFSETQRNKGNFPGRFSGRQFSNSRSEMNVSTLELGDSALYLCVSSPDRGGPAFFGQGTRLTVV.

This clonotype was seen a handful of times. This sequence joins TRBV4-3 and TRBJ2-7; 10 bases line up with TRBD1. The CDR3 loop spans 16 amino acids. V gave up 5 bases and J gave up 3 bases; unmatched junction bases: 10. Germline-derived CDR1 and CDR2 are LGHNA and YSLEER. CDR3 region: CASSKSRTGGLYEQYF. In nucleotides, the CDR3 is TGCGCCAGCAGCAAAAGCCGGACAGGGGGACTCTACGAGCAGTACTTC.